Shown below are 22 T cell receptor beta chains from a single sample sequenced in a study of identical twins. TCRdb independently ran MiXCR on the 5' RACE reads; one entry per CDR3 protein. This sample has roughly 720,000 distinct CDR3 sequences, with around a sixth found just once. These data are also associated with another study on T cells expressing NK-cell markers.

Sequencing was performed on PBMCs. The receptors come from a woman aged 18 to 35 in good health.

This clonotype was observed a handful of times. The gene calls are TRBV29-1 and TRBJ2-5; a possible D gene is TRBD2 (6 bases). There are 13 residues in the CDR3. V lost 7 bases to trimming and J lost 2 bases, with 14 bases between them. CDR1 is SQVTM and CDR2 is ANQGSEA in the germline V gene. This CDR3 reads CSGGEGYQETQYF. The DNA for the CDR3 is TGCAGCGGGGGGGAAGGTTATCAAGAGACCCAGTACTTC. Full variable domain (rest looked up from reference TRBV29-1 and TRBJ2-5): SAVISQKPSRDICQRGTSLTIQCQVDSQVTMMFWYRQQPGQSLTLIATANQGSEATYESGFVIDKFPISRPNLTFSTLTVSNMSPEDSSIYLCSGGEGYQETQYFGPGTRLLVL.

The V gene is TRBV19, the J gene TRBJ2-1, with D tentatively TRBD2 (5 bases). Germline V gene lookup returns CDR1 LNHDA and CDR2 SQIVND (reference sequence). CDR3 length equals 13 residues. Trimming pared 3 bases from V and 10 bases from J, leaving 13 bases between. The CDR3 here is CASSIRGSGEQFF. The CDR3 region has the DNA TGTGCCAGTAGTATTCGGGGAAGTGGGGAGCAGTTCTTC. Looking up the rest from reference TRBV19 and TRBJ2-1 gives the full variable domain: DGGITQSPKYLFRKEGQNVTLSCEQNLNHDAMYWYRQDPGQGLRLIYYSQIVNDFQKGDIAEGYSVSREKKESFPLTVTSAQKNPTAFYLCASSIRGSGEQFFGPGTRLTVL.

J is TRBJ1-1 and V is TRBV5-8; 7 bases are a match to TRBD1. This CDR3 has 14 amino acids. V was pared by 6 bases and J by 1 base, with 6 bases of the junction left unmatched. CDR1 is SGHTS, CDR2 YDEGEE, per germline. The CDR3 protein is CASNNRDRNTEAFF. The CDR3 nucleotides are TGTGCCAGCAACAATAGGGACAGGAACACTGAAGCTTTCTTT.

V and J are TRBV20-1 and TRBJ2-2; 8 nucleotides align to TRBD1. V shed 0 bases, J shed 7 bases, and the junction held 4 bases outside the gene matches. The CDR3 contains 14 residues. CDR1 is DFQATT and CDR2 is SNEGSKA in the germline V gene (reference sequence). The CDR3 protein is CSARDRGLSGELFF. For the CDR3, the DNA is TGCAGTGCTAGAGACAGGGGGCTCAGCGGGGAGCTGTTTTTT.

This clonotype has only a few counts. J is TRBJ1-1 and V is TRBV7-2; TRBD1 matches 8 bases. CDR3 length: 15 amino acids. V lost 5 bases, J lost 6 bases, and 11 bases stayed unmatched. Germline CDR1 reads SGHTA; CDR2 reads FQGNSA. CDR3 DNA: TGTGCCAGCAGCAGAAAGACAGGGGTTTTCGCTGAAGCTTTCTTT. Translation gives CASSRKTGVFAEAFF.

This clonotype was seen a few times. V usage is TRBV29-1 and J usage is TRBJ1-1; 7 nucleotides agree with TRBD1. With 7 bases clipped from V and 4 bases from J, the junction kept 12 bases outside the gene matches. Germline lookup yields CDR1 SQVTM and CDR2 ANQGSEA. CDR3 length: 14 residues. The CDR3 region has the DNA TGCAGCGCCATACAACAGGGGTTGGGCACTGAAGCTTTCTTT. This gives the protein CSAIQQGLGTEAFF.

This sequence joins TRBV12-3 or TRBV12-4 and TRBJ2-4; 12 bases are shared with TRBD2. V was clipped by 6 bases and J by 12 bases; unmatched bases: 6. This CDR3 contains 13 residues. For the CDR3, the DNA is TGTGCCAGCAGGACCCTAGCGGGAGGGCCTCAGTACTTC. It translates to CASRTLAGGPQYF.

The chain is built from TRBV29-1 and TRBJ1-2, with D possibly being TRBD1 (6 bases). CDR3 length: 13 residues. In germline, CDR1 is SQVTM, CDR2 ANQGSEA. Trimming cost V 4 bases and J 0 bases, with 9 bases left between them. CDR3 residues: CSVAGVPNYGYTF. The DNA of the CDR3 is TGCAGCGTTGCAGGGGTACCTAACTATGGCTACACCTTC.

The V and J genes are TRBV7-6 and TRBJ1-4; D is unresolved. This CDR3 is 15 amino acids long. Trimming pared 0 bases from V and 5 bases from J, leaving 10 bases between. CDR1 and CDR2 from the germline V gene are SGHVS and FNYEAQ. The chain's CDR3 is CASSLALGHNEKLFF. The CDR3 bases are TGTGCCAGCAGCTTAGCGCTGGGCCACAATGAAAAACTGTTTTTT.

This clonotype was seen only a few times. The chain joins TRBV7-2 to TRBJ2-5; D gene uncertain. The CDR3 covers 17 residues. From germline, CDR1 is SGHTA and CDR2 FQGNSA. Trimming took off 3 bases at V and 5 bases at J, with 22 bases between the two ends. The CDR3 loop is CASSLYGGLISLETQYF. The CDR3 DNA reads as TGTGCCAGCAGCTTGTACGGTGGTCTAATCTCCCTTGAGACCCAGTACTTC.

This chain joins TRBV29-1 and TRBJ2-7; 8 bases match TRBD1. The junction had 6 bases not matched to a gene; V was cut back by 6 bases and J by 2 bases. The germline CDR1 and CDR2 sequences are SQVTM and ANQGSEA. This CDR3 is 13 amino acids long. Here the CDR3 reads CSVTTGVPYEQYF. In DNA form, the CDR3 reads TGCAGCGTGACGACAGGGGTTCCCTACGAGCAGTACTTC.

There are many counts of this clonotype. This chain uses TRBV12-3 or TRBV12-4 with TRBJ1-5; weak D call: TRBD1 (6 bases). Trimming removed 6 bases from V and 2 bases from J, with 11 bases in between. The CDR3 sequence is 14 residues long. The CDR3: CASRPSGGNQPQHF. In DNA form, the CDR3 reads TGTGCCAGCAGGCCATCAGGGGGCAATCAGCCCCAGCATTTT.

This clonotype has only a few counts. The V gene is TRBV12-3 or TRBV12-4, the J gene TRBJ2-5; no reliable D call. This CDR3 has 15 amino acids. With 1 base removed from V and 2 bases from J, the gap between germline ends came to 11 bases. The CDR3: CASSLGPGIQETQYF. The CDR3 region has the DNA TGTGCCAGCAGTTTAGGGCCAGGCATTCAAGAGACCCAGTACTTC.

The V call is TRBV20-1, the J call TRBJ2-7; 9 nucleotides agree with TRBD2. Germline-derived CDR1 and CDR2 are DFQATT and SNEGSKA (reference sequence). Unmatched junction bases numbered 8, after V lost 6 bases and J lost 2 bases. The CDR3 has 14 amino acids. The CDR3 sequence: CSANPVAGAYEQYF. In DNA, the CDR3 is TGCAGTGCAAACCCGGTAGCGGGAGCCTACGAGCAGTACTTC.

A few counts support this clonotype. The rearrangement links TRBV20-1 to TRBJ2-1; TRBD2 aligns across 14 bases. Germline V gives CDR1 DFQATT, CDR2 SNEGSKA (reference sequence). V shed 0 bases, J shed 4 bases, and the junction held 8 bases outside the gene matches. The CDR3 loop spans 18 amino acids. CDR3 amino acids: CSARDRGLAGGTYNEQFF. The CDR3 nucleotides are TGCAGTGCTAGAGATCGAGGACTAGCGGGAGGAACTTACAATGAGCAGTTCTTC.

V gene TRBV7-8 combines with J gene TRBJ2-1; 8 bases align to TRBD1. Trimming at V came to 5 bases and at J to 3 bases, leaving 6 bases not matched to a gene. Germline V gives CDR1 SGHVS, CDR2 FQNEAQ. The CDR3 has 15 residues. This CDR3 is CASSPGQVNYNEQFF. The CDR3 region has the DNA TGTGCCAGCAGCCCGGGACAGGTTAACTACAATGAGCAGTTCTTC.

This clonotype was counted many times. The chain links TRBV6-4 to TRBJ2-7, with TRBD1 identical over 9 bases. From germline, CDR1 is MRHNA and CDR2 SNTAGT. The CDR3 is 14 residues long. The V gene end was trimmed by 2 bases and the J gene end by 1 base; junction bases not matched to a gene: 0. Here the CDR3 reads CASSDGTGSYEQYF. The CDR3 nucleotides are TGTGCCAGCAGTGACGGGACAGGGTCCTACGAGCAGTACTTC.

This clonotype was counted between two and nine times. This rearrangement joins TRBV13 to TRBJ1-1; D not certain. The ends were cut back, 5 bases at V and 1 base at J, with 8 bases in the middle. The CDR3 is 13 residues long. Germline loops: CDR1 PRHDT, CDR2 FYEKMQ (reference sequence). CDR3 coding DNA: TGTGCCAGCAGCCCGGGGTGGAACACTGAAGCTTTCTTT. As protein: CASSPGWNTEAFF.

This clonotype was picked up a small number of times. In DNA form, the CDR3 reads TGTGCCAGCAGCTTAGGCATCTTCACAGATACGCAGTATTTT. It codes for CASSLGIFTDTQYF. The V gene is TRBV7-2, the J gene TRBJ2-3; D remains unclear. Germline lookup yields CDR1 SGHTA and CDR2 FQGNSA. Trimming left V 1 base short and J 2 bases short, with 7 bases between. The CDR3 loop spans 14 amino acids.

This rearrangement joins TRBV5-1 to TRBJ2-3; D tentatively reads TRBD1 or TRBD2 (5 bases each). Looked up from germline, CDR1 is SGHRS and CDR2 is YFSETQ. Trimming removed 1 base from V and 1 base from J, with 16 bases in between. The CDR3 totals 17 residues. In nucleotides, the CDR3 is TGCGCCAGCAGCTTGTACGGGGTCGGGGCTGGCACAGATACGCAGTATTTT. This sequence encodes CASSLYGVGAGTDTQYF.

This clonotype came up a few times. The V and J genes are TRBV5-5 and TRBJ2-7; D gene ambiguous. V dropped 0 bases and J dropped 5 bases, with 6 bases sitting between them. The CDR3 consists of 12 residues. In germline, CDR1 is SGHKS, CDR2 YYEKEE (reference sequence). The DNA of the CDR3 is TGTGCCAGCAGCTTGGCGTCCCACGAGCAGTACTTC. Amino acids: CASSLASHEQYF.

The V gene is TRBV6-5, the J gene TRBJ2-3; D might be TRBD1 (6 bases). The CDR3 consists of 15 residues. Per the germline V gene, CDR1 is MNHEY and CDR2 is SVGAGI. Trimming removed 2 bases from V and 2 bases from J, with 11 bases in between. The CDR3 reads CASSYQTGTTDTQYF. CDR3 DNA sequence: TGTGCCAGCAGTTACCAGACAGGCACCACAGATACGCAGTATTTT.